This T cell receptor beta chain was captured by sequencing in a study of breast tumors, draining lymph nodes, adjacent tissues. This clonotype was seen repeatedly, ten times or more. Germline V gene sequence: CDR1 GTSNPN, CDR2 SVGIG (reference sequence). Trimming took off 3 bases at V and 0 bases at J, with 5 bases between the two ends. The CDR3 runs 12 residues. MiXCR, run by TCRdb on the multiplex PCR reads, gives a single entry per CDR3 protein. The data contain about 230,000 distinct CDR3 sequences, about 32% of them singletons. Breast cancer patients provided tissue from their axillary draining lymph nodes.

The sequenced material came from axillary lymph node tissue. The source is a female donor with breast cancer. Some clones in this sample may be carry-over from other donors' samples. V and J are TRBV30 and TRBJ1-2; D not resolved. CDR3 coding DNA: TGTGCCTGGAGAGAGACTAACTATGGCTACACCTTC. This encodes CAWRETNYGYTF.